The sequence of this TCR beta chain was determined in a study of T cell responses to AZD1222 COVID-19 vaccine. General study findings and limits: CD4 TCRs associated with vaccination spanned spike, dominating at 160-218 and 743-854. White British donors predominated, females outnumbered males, and clonal diversity was possibly underestimated.

Germline-derived CDR1 and CDR2 are LNHDA and SQIVND (reference sequence). V trimming: 7 bases; J trimming: 8 bases; junction bases outside the gene matches: 9. CDR3 length: 13 residues. TCRdb's table, derived via immunoSEQ multiplex PCR, lists solely in-frame clones and lacks some. The profile shows tens of thousands of clones, approximately 90% of them singletons. Comment on this clone: Its antigen is still unknown.

This chain joins TRBV19 and TRBJ1-2; 8 bases line up with TRBD1. Sequencing was performed on peripheral blood, taken 28 days after the second AZD1222 dose. This receptor was identified in an adult who received the AZD1222 COVID-19 vaccine. The CDR3 nucleotides read TGTGCCAGTACCCTTGGACAGGGTGACGGCTACACCTTC. Protein sequence: CASTLGQGDGYTF. Combining the CDR3 with reference TRBV19 and TRBJ1-2 gives the whole variable domain DGGITQSPKYLFRKEGQNVTLSCEQNLNHDAMYWYRQDPGQGLRLIYYSQIVNDFQKGDIAEGYSVSREKKESFPLTVTSAQKNPTAFYLCASTLGQGDGYTFGSGTRLTVV.